This T cell receptor (beta chain) was recorded in a study of shared clonotypes between healthy human individuals. Study summary: Three plates were used per donor for CD4 naive, three for CD4 memory, two for CD8 naive and one for CD8 memory.

A note on this clone: Its antigen is unknown.

The naive CD8 population came from CD45RO-negative cells selected for CCR7, without terminally differentiated effector memory CD45RA+ cells. The healthy adult donors were HIV-negative and reported no recent acute infections or vaccinations. The CDR3 contains 14 residues. Germline values: CDR1 MNHEY, CDR2 SMNVEV (reference sequence). Trimming removed 3 bases at V and 1 base at J, with 6 bases between. Original analysis: ImmunoSEQ output held junction-only sequences without quality scores, so filtering differed. The repertoire was sequenced with immunoSEQ multiplex PCR; TCRdb's copy has only in-frame clones and lacks some. For V, J and clone size, that table is used; D and trimming come from the DNA. Of millions of clones listed, about 92% are singletons. Study results and caveats: Non-shared clonotypes showed lower generation probabilities than clonotypes common to all four donors.

The material sequenced was naive CD8+ T cells from PBMCs. This sequence joins TRBV27 and TRBJ2-2; D remains ambiguous. This TCR came from a man aged 18 to 35 in good health. Some clones in this sample may be carry-over from other donors' samples. Here the CDR3 reads CASSFAVNTGELFF. In nucleotides, the CDR3 is TGTGCCAGCAGTTTTGCGGTGAACACCGGGGAGCTGTTTTTT.